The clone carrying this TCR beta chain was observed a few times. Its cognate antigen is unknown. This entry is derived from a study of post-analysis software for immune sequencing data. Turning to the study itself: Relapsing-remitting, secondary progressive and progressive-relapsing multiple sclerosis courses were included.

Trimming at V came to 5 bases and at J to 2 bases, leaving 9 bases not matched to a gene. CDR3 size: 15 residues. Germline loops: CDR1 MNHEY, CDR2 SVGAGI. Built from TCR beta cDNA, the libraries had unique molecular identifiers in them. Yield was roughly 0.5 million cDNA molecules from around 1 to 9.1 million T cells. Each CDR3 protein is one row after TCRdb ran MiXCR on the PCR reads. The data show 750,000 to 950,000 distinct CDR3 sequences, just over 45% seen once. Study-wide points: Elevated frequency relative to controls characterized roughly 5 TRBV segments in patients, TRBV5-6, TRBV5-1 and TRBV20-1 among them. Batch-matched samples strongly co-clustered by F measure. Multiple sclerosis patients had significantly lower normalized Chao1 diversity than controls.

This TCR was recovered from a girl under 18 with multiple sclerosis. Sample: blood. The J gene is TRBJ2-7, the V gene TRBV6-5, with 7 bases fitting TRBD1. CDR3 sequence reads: CASSDPDRRPYEQYF. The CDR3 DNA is TGTGCCAGCAGTGACCCGGACAGGAGGCCCTACGAGCAGTACTTC.